This T cell receptor beta chain was recorded in a study of identical twins. Points from the study as a whole: Analyses of zero insertions could be partly confounded by invariant MAIT and iNKT cells. The study found excess low generation probability among twin-shared out-of-frame alpha sequences. There was more out-of-frame TCR alpha sharing in monozygotic twins than models estimated.

This clonotype was counted once. Its antigen is currently unknown. Using its own MiXCR run on the 5' RACE reads, TCRdb lists one record per CDR3 protein. The table has 250,000 to 350,000 distinct CDR3 sequences, about 8.1% seen once; the top ten hold about 2.1%. These same records also appear under a second study, on yellow fever vaccine responses in identical twins.

The sample was memory (CD45RO+) T cells sorted from blood. This sequence was found in a woman aged 18 to 35 in good health.

The CDR3 DNA follows: TGTGCCAGCAGCCCGGGCCCGAAGGATGAAGCTTTCTTT. Encoded protein: CASSPGPKDEAFF. The genes are TRBV7-6 and TRBJ1-1, with D unresolved. The CDR3 sequence is 13 residues long. Trimming shortened V by 5 bases and J by 7 bases, and 14 bases separated the two germline ends. Germline CDR1 is SGHVS and CDR2 is FNYEAQ.